The 4 T cell receptor beta chains below all came from one sample that was sequenced in a study of identical twins. MiXCR was run by TCRdb on the 5' RACE reads, yielding one entry per CDR3 protein. The sample includes fewer than 20,000 distinct CDR3 sequences, approximately 70% of them seen just once. Sequencing was done on a sample of memory (CD45RO+) T cells sorted from blood. Source of these receptors: a woman under 30 in good health. This table probably holds off-target reads from a library built for another chain.

This clonotype was counted only a few times. The genes are TRBV2 and TRBJ2-1, with 11 bases that match TRBD2. The CDR3 sequence is 15 residues long. J gave up 8 bases and V 4 bases, and 7 bases lay outside the gene matches. Germline CDR1 is SNHLY and CDR2 is FYNNEI. CDR3 nucleotides: TGTGCCAGCAGTGCCCGACTAGCGGGACGATATGAGCAGTTCTTC. It yields the protein CASSARLAGRYEQFF.

This chain joins TRBV7-2 and TRBJ2-5, with no clear D. Germline loops: CDR1 SGHTA, CDR2 FQGNSA. The V and J ends lost 7 bases and 3 bases respectively, with 12 bases between them. There are 13 residues in the CDR3. The CDR3 coding sequence is TGTGCCAGCACGCGTGACGGAGAAGAGACCCAGTACTTC. Protein: CASTRDGEETQYF.

The table lists this clonotype with a few counts. This sequence joins TRBV6-2 or TRBV6-3 and TRBJ2-7, with D perhaps matching TRBD2 (6 bases). Trimming took 1 base from V and 2 from J, leaving 6 bases between them. CDR3 length: 13 residues. The V gene's germline CDR1 is MNHEY and CDR2 SVGEGT. CDR3 sequence reads: CASSYWEAYEQYF. The CDR3 DNA reads TGTGCCAGCAGTTACTGGGAGGCCTACGAGCAGTACTTC.

The V gene is TRBV2, the J gene TRBJ1-5; D is uncertain. The V end was cut by 1 base, the J end by 4 bases, with 5 bases between. CDR3 length equals 13 residues. Germline V gene lookup returns CDR1 SNHLY and CDR2 FYNNEI. DNA for the CDR3: TGTGCCAGCAGTGAAGTCCGAAATCAGCCCCAGCATTTT. Protein product: CASSEVRNQPQHF. Full variable domain (remainder filled in from reference TRBV2 and TRBJ1-5): EPEVTQTPSHQVTQMGQEVILRCVPISNHLYFYWYRQILGQKVEFLVSFYNNEISEKSEIFDDQFSVERPDGSNFTLKIRSTKLEDSAMYFCASSEVRNQPQHFGDGTRLSIL.